The sample holds a few counts of the clone carrying this T cell receptor (beta chain). V shed 4 bases and J 2 bases; nucleotides not matched to a gene: 10. This CDR3 is 15 amino acids long. CDR1 is GTSNPN, CDR2 SVGIG, per germline (reference sequence). These data belong to a study of read filtering for tumor transcriptome and immune sequencing. The library was built from about 400 ng RNA with molecular barcoded adaptors for alpha/delta and beta/gamma chains. TCRdb ran MiXCR on the reads and lists one entry per CDR3 protein. The data hold tens of thousands of distinct CDR3 sequences, with roughly 18% observed a single time.

Specimen: a population of CD138-negative cells sorted from bone marrow. The TCR comes from a donor aged 40 or older with multiple myeloma. The gene calls are TRBV30 and TRBJ1-2; 7 nucleotides align to TRBD1. The DNA for the CDR3 is TGTGCCTGGAAACGGACAGGCGGAAACAACTATGGCTACACCTTC. It yields the protein CAWKRTGGNNYGYTF.